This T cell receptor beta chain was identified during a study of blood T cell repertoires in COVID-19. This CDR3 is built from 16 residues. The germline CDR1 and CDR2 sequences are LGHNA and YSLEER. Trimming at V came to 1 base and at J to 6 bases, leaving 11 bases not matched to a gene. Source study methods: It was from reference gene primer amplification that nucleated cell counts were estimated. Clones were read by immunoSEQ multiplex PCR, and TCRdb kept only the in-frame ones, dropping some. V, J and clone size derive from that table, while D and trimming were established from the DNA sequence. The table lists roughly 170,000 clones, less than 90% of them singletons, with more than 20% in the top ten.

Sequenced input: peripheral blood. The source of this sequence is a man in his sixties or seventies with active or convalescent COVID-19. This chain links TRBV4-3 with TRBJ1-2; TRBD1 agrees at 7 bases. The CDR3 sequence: CASSQGRTGLFDGYTF. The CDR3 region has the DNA TGCGCCAGCAGCCAAGGGAGGACAGGCCTTTTTGATGGCTACACCTTC.